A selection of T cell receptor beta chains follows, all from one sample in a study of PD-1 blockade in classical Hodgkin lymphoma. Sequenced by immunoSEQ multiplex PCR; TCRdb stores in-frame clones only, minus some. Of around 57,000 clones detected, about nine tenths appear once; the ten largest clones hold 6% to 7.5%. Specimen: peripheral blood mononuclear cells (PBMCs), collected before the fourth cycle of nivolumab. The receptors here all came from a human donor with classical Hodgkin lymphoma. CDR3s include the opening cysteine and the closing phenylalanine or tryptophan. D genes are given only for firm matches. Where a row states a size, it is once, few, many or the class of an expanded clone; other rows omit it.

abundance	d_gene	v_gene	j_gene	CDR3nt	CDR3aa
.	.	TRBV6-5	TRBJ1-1	TGTGCCAGCAGTTACGGGACCAACGGGGCTGAAGCTTTCTTT	CASSYGTNGAEAFF
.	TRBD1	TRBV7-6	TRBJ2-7	TGTGCCAGCAGCGGGTGGACAGGGGAGTACGAGCAGTACTTC	CASSGWTGEYEQYF
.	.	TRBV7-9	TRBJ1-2	TGTGCCAGCAGCTCAGGACAGAACTATGGCTACACCTTC	CASSSGQNYGYTF
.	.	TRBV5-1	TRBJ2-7	TGCGCCAGCAGCTTGGTTAGGGGAAGCTCCTACGAGCAGTACTTC	CASSLVRGSSYEQYF
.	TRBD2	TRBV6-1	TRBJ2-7	TGTGCCAGCAGTGGAAGGGGGGGACACCGGGAGGGGTACTTC	CASSGRGGHREGYF
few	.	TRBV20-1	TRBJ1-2	TGCAGTGCTAGAAGAGTCTATGGCTACACCTTC	CSARRVYGYTF
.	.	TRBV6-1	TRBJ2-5	TGTGCCAGCAGTGAAGGGGACGGGGCGGGTTCGGAGACCCAGTACTTC	CASSEGDGAGSETQYF
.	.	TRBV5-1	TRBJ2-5	TGCGCCAGCAGCTTGGGGTTGGAGACCCAGTACTTC	CASSLGLETQYF
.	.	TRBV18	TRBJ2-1	TGTGCCAGCTCACCACCAGGTCTTGAAAGCTCCTACAATGAGCAGTTCTTC	CASSPPGLESSYNEQFF
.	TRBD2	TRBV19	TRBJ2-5	TGTGCCAGTAGTTCTAGCGGGGGGGCGGAGACCCAGTACTTC	CASSSSGGAETQYF
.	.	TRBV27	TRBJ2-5	TGTGCCAGCAGTTTTTCCCCAGGGAGTTTTTCAGAGACCCAGTACTTC	CASSFSPGSFSETQYF
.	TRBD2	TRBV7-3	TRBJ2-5	TGTGCCAGCAGCCCAACCCCCACGGGGGGGGCTGAGACCCAGTACTTC	CASSPTPTGGAETQYF
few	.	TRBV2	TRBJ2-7	TGTGCCAGCAGTGAAGTTCGCAGGGACCCCTACGAGCAGTACTTC	CASSEVRRDPYEQYF
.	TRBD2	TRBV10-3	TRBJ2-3	TGTGCCATCGGAGGAGGGAGGGAGAGCACAGATACGCAGTATTTT	CAIGGGRESTDTQYF
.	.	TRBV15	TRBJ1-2	TGTGCCACCAGCAGTGGGGGCGGAACTAACTATGGCTACACCTTC	CATSSGGGTNYGYTF
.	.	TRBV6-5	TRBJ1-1	TGTGCCAGCAGTTACGATCGGGACACTGAAGCTTTCTTT	CASSYDRDTEAFF
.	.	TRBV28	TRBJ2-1	TGTGCCAGCAGTTCCCCCGGGGGAGAAAACTACAATGAGCAGTTCTTC	CASSSPGGENYNEQFF
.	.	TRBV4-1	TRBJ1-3	TGCGCCAGCAGCCAAGTTGGTAGCTCTGGAAACACCATATATTTT	CASSQVGSSGNTIYF
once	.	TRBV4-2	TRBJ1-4	TGTGCCAGCAGCCCTCCCCCCAGGGGTGCTAATGAAAAACTGTTTTTT	CASSPPPRGANEKLFF
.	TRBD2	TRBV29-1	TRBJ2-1	TGCAGCGCTCGGTTTAGCGGGAGTAGGTACAATGAGCAGTTCTTC	CSARFSGSRYNEQFF
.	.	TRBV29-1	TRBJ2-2	TGCAGCGTTGAAAAGGAATCTACCGGGGAGCTGTTTTTT	CSVEKESTGELFF
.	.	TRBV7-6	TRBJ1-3	TGTGCCAGCAGACCGGACAGTGGAAACACCATATATTTT	CASRPDSGNTIYF
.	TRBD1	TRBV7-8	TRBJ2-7	TGTGCCAGCAGCCGGGACAGGGGTTACGAGCAGTACTTC	CASSRDRGYEQYF
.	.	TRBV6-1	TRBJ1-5	TGTGCCAGCAGTGCCGGAGTTGGTCTTAATCAGCCCCAGCATTTT	CASSAGVGLNQPQHF
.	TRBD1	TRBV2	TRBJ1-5	TGTGCCAGCAGTGAAGAGACAGGGGGCCAGCCCCAGCATTTT	CASSEETGGQPQHF
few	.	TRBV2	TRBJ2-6	TGTGCCAGCAGTGATACAGGGTTCTCTGGGGCCAACGTCCTGACTTTC	CASSDTGFSGANVLTF
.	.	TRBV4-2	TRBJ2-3	TGTGCCAGCAGCCAAGAACCCCCCGGAAGTGGCACAGATACGCAGTATTTT	CASSQEPPGSGTDTQYF